The present TCR beta chain was sequenced within a study of T-cell reconstitution after alpha-beta-depleted transplantation in children (dated by TCRdb to between 2015 and 2016). In terms of the full investigation: The study quantitatively tracked T-cell immune reconstitution after TCRalphabeta/CD19-depleted allogeneic hematopoietic cell transplantation in children using TCR repertoire profiling.

The library was produced with PCR. These reads were obtained on an Illumina HiSeq 2500. TCR libraries were prepared with molecular barcoding, using unique molecular identifiers to normalize TCRbeta repertoire quantification. In TCRdb, the public reads were trimmed at Q25 with fastp and aligned with MiXCR, with productive beta chains retained. Every distinct CDR3 protein forms one entry, paired with its most common genes and DNA. Present in this sample are roughly 500,000 distinct CDR3 sequences, approximately 13% of which were seen just once. The ten largest clones represent over 5.5% of the sample. Comments on this clonotype: Its antigen is unknown. Qualities for individual bases were not recorded, and no much larger clone is one base off.

The sample consisted of PBMCs from the stem cell graft donor, taken from the stem cell graft. This clonotype was sampled from a human donor who donated a stem cell graft to a child with combined immunodeficiency.

The base sequence is TGTGCCAGCAGCCCTCGTCCGGGCTATCAACGGAGCACAGATACGCAGTATTTT. This yields the protein CASSPRPGYQRSTDTQYF. The chain joins TRBV7-2 to TRBJ2-3; a confident D gene designation cannot be given. V is clipped by 5 bases and J by 0 bases, and the sequence between their germline boundaries is 21 bases long. Sequences SGHTA (CDR1) and FQGNSA (CDR2) are obtained from the germline V gene. The CDR3 runs 18 residues from the cysteine to the phenylalanine. The only DNA kept is the CDR3, 54 bases in frame from the first base. The full variable domain, completed from the reference TRBV7-2 and TRBJ2-3 proteins outside the CDR3, reads GAGVSQSPSNKVTEKGKDVELRCDPISGHTALYWYRQSLGQGLEFLIYFQGNSAPDKSGLPSDRFSAERTGGSVSTLTIQRTQQEDSAVYLCASSPRPGYQRSTDTQYFGPGTRLTVL.